These T cell receptor beta chains were read from a single sample in a study of blood T cell repertoires in COVID-19. Data came from immunoSEQ multiplex PCR; TCRdb stores just in-frame clones and leaves some out. This sample has more than 300,000 clones, with around 87% found just once. The sample comprised PBMCs or T cells enriched from blood (not recorded which). The receptors were gathered from a man between 35 and 55 years old in a cohort exposed to, infected with or recovered from COVID-19 (not recorded which). Each CDR3 is given with its conserved first and last residue. The order of the fields is V gene, CDR3 length, clone size, D gene, J gene, CDR3 protein, CDR3 DNA. The D gene is left open where the match is weak. Clone size, where shown, is once, few, many, or a class for clones that have expanded.

>TRBV2|13|-|-|TRBJ2-5
CASNSGDKETQYF
TGTGCCAGCAATAGCGGTGATAAAGAGACCCAGTACTTC
>TRBV28|14|-|TRBD1|TRBJ1-2
CASSTGQGVYGYTF
TGTGCCAGCAGTACCGGACAGGGCGTCTATGGCTACACCTTC
>TRBV20-1|11|-|-|TRBJ1-1
CSARDDYLAFF
TGCAGTGCTAGAGATGACTATCTCGCTTTCTTT
>TRBV19|16|-|-|TRBJ1-2
CASSHTDRVSNYGYTF
TGTGCCAGTAGCCATACCGACAGAGTCTCTAACTATGGCTACACCTTC
>TRBV5-1|13|-|TRBD1|TRBJ1-1
CASSDPGGTEAFF
TGCGCCAGCAGCGACCCAGGGGGCACTGAAGCTTTCTTT
>TRBV6-4|14|-|TRBD2|TRBJ2-1
CASKALAGVGEQFF
TGTGCCAGCAAGGCGCTAGCGGGAGTGGGAGAGCAGTTCTTC
>TRBV6-5|16|-|TRBD1|TRBJ2-7
CASSYTDRGNTYEQYF
TGTGCCAGCAGTTACACCGACAGGGGGAATACCTACGAGCAGTACTTC
>TRBV27|15|-|TRBD2|TRBJ2-1
CASSFRSGTRNEQFF
TGTGCCAGCAGTTTCCGTAGCGGGACCCGCAATGAGCAGTTCTTC
>TRBV30|13|-|-|TRBJ2-5
CAWTGAEQETQYF
TGTGCCTGGACTGGGGCAGAACAAGAGACCCAGTACTTC
>TRBV7-2|13|-|-|TRBJ2-1
CASSLNGQYEQFF
TGTGCCAGCAGCTTAAACGGACAATATGAGCAGTTCTTC
>TRBV4-2|16|-|-|TRBJ1-3
CASSQEVRSSGNTIYF
TGTGCCAGCAGCCAAGAGGTACGCAGCTCTGGAAACACCATATATTTT
>TRBV18|19|-|-|TRBJ1-4
CASSLNRVLVEATNEKLFF
TGTGCCAGCTCGCTGAACCGGGTCCTCGTCGAGGCAACTAATGAAAAACTGTTTTTT
>TRBV7-9|12|-|-|TRBJ2-3
CASSRGTDTQYF
TGTGCCAGCAGCCGAGGGACAGATACGCAGTATTTT
>TRBV5-6|17|-|-|TRBJ2-2
CASSLDSSGAGRGELFF
TGTGCCAGCAGCTTGGACTCCAGCGGAGCCGGTCGCGGGGAGCTGTTTTTT
>TRBV28|13|-|TRBD1|TRBJ2-7
CASGDRGRGEQYF
TGTGCCAGCGGAGACAGGGGGCGCGGCGAGCAGTACTTC
>TRBV6-5|14|-|-|TRBJ1-1
CASREPTGNTEAFF
TGTGCCAGTCGAGAACCGACAGGAAACACTGAAGCTTTCTTT
>TRBV19|14|-|TRBD1|TRBJ1-4
CASSIPDRFEKLFF
TGTGCCAGTAGTATCCCGGACAGGTTTGAAAAACTGTTTTTT
>TRBV4-1|16|-|TRBD2|TRBJ2-7
CASSPDPSGRAYEQYF
TGCGCCAGCAGCCCCGACCCTAGCGGGAGGGCCTACGAGCAGTACTTC
>TRBV19|16|-|-|TRBJ1-5
CASSIDGRGGNQPQHF
TGTGCCAGTAGTATAGATGGCAGGGGTGGCAATCAGCCCCAGCATTTT
>TRBV27|14|-|TRBD2|TRBJ2-5
CASSLRGVGETQYF
TGTGCCAGCAGTTTACGGGGGGTGGGGGAGACCCAGTACTTC
>TRBV25-1|14|medium-sized|-|TRBJ2-2
CASSSAADTGELFF
TGTGCCAGCAGTTCAGCGGCAGACACCGGGGAGCTGTTTTTT
>TRBV7-2|15|-|TRBD2|TRBJ2-1
CASSSTSGRRGEQFF
TGTGCCAGCAGCTCGACTAGCGGGAGACGGGGTGAGCAGTTCTTC
>TRBV6-2/TRBV6-3|16|-|-|TRBJ2-7
CASSYSLLSTPYEQYF
TGTGCCAGCAGTTACTCGTTATTGTCAACACCCTACGAGCAGTACTTC
>TRBV2|14|-|-|TRBJ1-5
CASSERVSNQPQHF
TGTGCCAGCAGTGAGAGGGTAAGCAATCAGCCCCAGCATTTT
>TRBV9|14|-|-|TRBJ1-1
CASSVTGSGTEAFF
TGTGCCAGCAGCGTAACGGGGTCGGGAACTGAAGCTTTCTTT
>TRBV5-1|14|-|TRBD1|TRBJ2-7
CASSLEGQVYEQYF
TGCGCCAGCAGCTTGGAAGGACAGGTCTACGAGCAGTACTTC
>TRBV19|15|-|-|TRBJ1-2
CASSTRDFMGYGYTF
TGTGCCAGTAGTACCCGTGACTTCATGGGCTATGGCTACACCTTC
>TRBV19|18|-|-|TRBJ1-2
CASSIATGLTRRNYGYTF
TGTGCCAGTAGTATAGCCACTGGGCTAACACGTCGTAACTATGGCTACACCTTC
>TRBV20-1|13|-|-|TRBJ1-4
CSASGQQNEKLFF
TGCAGTGCTAGTGGACAGCAAAATGAAAAACTGTTTTTT
>TRBV7-9|13|-|-|TRBJ2-2
CASSPTITGELFF
TGTGCCAGCAGCCCTACCATCACCGGGGAGCTGTTTTTT
>TRBV29-1|14|-|-|TRBJ2-7
CSVEDRRNPYEQYF
TGCAGCGTTGAAGATCGCAGGAATCCCTACGAGCAGTACTTC
>TRBV12-5|16|-|-|TRBJ2-5
CASGLAQGTVKETQYF
TGTGCTAGTGGTTTGGCCCAGGGAACCGTAAAAGAGACCCAGTACTTC
>TRBV7-2|16|once|TRBD2|TRBJ2-1
CASSNLAGASYNEQFF
TGTGCCAGCAGCAATCTAGCGGGAGCTTCCTACAATGAGCAGTTCTTC
>TRBV10-3|15|-|-|TRBJ2-2
CAISEQGQYTGELFF
TGTGCCATCAGTGAGCAAGGACAGTACACCGGGGAGCTGTTTTTT
>TRBV5-4|15|-|TRBD1|TRBJ2-7
CASSSPGQGMYEQYF
TGTGCCAGCAGCTCGCCGGGACAGGGGATGTACGAGCAGTACTTC
>TRBV28|15|-|-|TRBJ1-5
CASSLAGGSNQPQHF
TGTGCCAGCAGTTTAGCCGGGGGTAGCAATCAGCCCCAGCATTTT
>TRBV19|13|-|-|TRBJ1-3
CASRADSGNTIYF
TGTGCCAGTCGAGCGGACTCTGGAAACACCATATATTTT
>TRBV5-1|15|once|TRBD2|TRBJ2-2
CASSLTGGLTGELFF
TGCGCCAGCAGCTTGACGGGAGGGCTTACCGGGGAGCTGTTTTTT
>TRBV3-1/TRBV3-2|15|-|-|TRBJ2-1
CASSQKLAVANEQFF
TGTGCCAGCAGCCAGAAATTGGCGGTGGCGAATGAGCAGTTCTTC
>TRBV14|14|-|TRBD1|TRBJ1-2
CASSQAGGYYGYTF
TGTGCCAGCAGCCAAGCAGGGGGCTACTATGGCTACACCTTC
>TRBV6-1|15|-|-|TRBJ2-7
CASSEAPRVSYEQYF
TGTGCCAGCAGTGAAGCCCCACGAGTTTCCTACGAGCAGTACTTC
>TRBV6-5|13|few|-|TRBJ1-3
CASKFEAGNTIYF
TGTGCCAGCAAGTTCGAGGCTGGAAACACCATATATTTT
>TRBV28|19|once|-|TRBJ2-3
CASSGGGTAGRITPDTQYF
TGTGCCAGCAGTGGCGGAGGGACAGCTGGGAGGATTACTCCAGATACGCAGTATTTT
>TRBV6-1|16|few|TRBD2|TRBJ2-3
CASSERGGRSPDTQYF
TGTGCCAGCAGTGAACGCGGGGGGCGCTCCCCAGATACGCAGTATTTT
>TRBV6-5|12|-|-|TRBJ1-1
CATQNSRGEAFF
TGTGCCACACAGAATTCACGGGGTGAAGCTTTCTTT
>TRBV7-6|16|few|TRBD1|TRBJ2-2
CASSKTGAIGTGELFF
TGTGCCAGCAGCAAGACAGGGGCGATCGGCACCGGGGAGCTGTTTTTT
>TRBV27|16|-|-|TRBJ1-2
CASSLSGQWGAYGYTF
TGTGCCAGCAGTTTATCGGGACAATGGGGTGCCTATGGCTACACCTTC